Below, 30 T cell receptor beta chains from the same sample are listed, as sequenced in a study of T cells in Graves' hyperthyroidism and ophthalmopathy. RNA transcripts served as the template for amplifying TCR beta CDR3 regions. During a first-round RT-PCR of the TCR CDR3, the HTBI primer set was used. In TCRdb, the multiplex PCR reads were re-called with MiXCR into one record per CDR3 protein. Seen here are roughly 100,000 distinct CDR3 sequences, over 45% observed once, and the top ten hold under 30%. Sequencing was done on a sample of blood. The receptors come from a man aged 35 to 55 with Graves' hyperthyroidism.

A word on this clonotype: Germline is not matched at one junction end, which may reflect a read error. The chain employs TRBV10-3 and TRBJ1-1, with D tentatively TRBD1 (5 bases). The CDR3 extends over 14 amino acids. In germline, CDR1 is ENHRY, CDR2 SYGVKD. CDR3 sequence reads: CAISDGLVDTEAFF. The CDR3 DNA reads as TGTGCCATCAGTGATGGGTTGGTGGACACGGAAGCTTTCTTT.

This clonotype was seen repeatedly, ten times or more. This chain joins TRBV11-2 and TRBJ1-1; perhaps TRBD1 as D (6 bases). The CDR3 is made up of 17 amino acids. Germline CDR1 is SGHAT and CDR2 is FQNNGV. Trimming removed 1 base at V and 4 bases at J, with 19 bases between. This chain's CDR3 is CASSLGGGADLITEAFF. The CDR3 nucleotides are TGTGCCAGCAGCTTAGGGGGGGGCGCGGATTTGATCACTGAAGCTTTCTTT.

The V gene is TRBV24-1, the J gene TRBJ2-3; no clear D gene. Germline lookup yields CDR1 KGHDR and CDR2 SFDVKD. This CDR3 comprises 12 residues. Trimming cost V 5 bases and J 2 bases, with 4 bases left between them. The CDR3 here is CATSGNTDTQYF. CDR3 bases: TGTGCCACCAGTGGTAACACAGATACGCAGTATTTT.

This clonotype was seen ten or more times. The V and J genes are TRBV6-6 and TRBJ1-1, with TRBD1 as a possible D gene (5 bases). The CDR3 consists of 14 residues. Germline V CDR1 and CDR2: MNHNY, SVGAGI (reference sequence). Trimming left V 7 bases short and J 5 bases short, with 17 bases between. The CDR3 DNA is TGTGCCAGCACCTCGTTGAGAGGGGAAACTGAAGCTTTCTTT. It translates to CASTSLRGETEAFF.

Remarks on this clonotype: An end of the junction does not agree with germline; a read error may underlie this. This rearrangement joins TRBV2 to TRBJ2-7; D remains unclear. This CDR3 is built from 13 residues. In germline, CDR1 is SNHLY, CDR2 FYNNEI. Written as DNA, the CDR3 is TGTGTCAGCAAGGTGGATGGAGCCTACGAGCAGTACTTC. It encodes CVSKVDGAYEQYF.

The sample holds many counts of this clonotype. The chain is built from TRBV20-1 and TRBJ2-1; D not certain. CDR3 length equals 14 residues. CDR1 and CDR2 (germline): DFQATT, SNEGSKA (reference sequence). Trimming stripped 3 bases from V and 4 bases from J, with 13 bases between. In DNA, the CDR3 is TGCAGTGCTAGCCGTCCTGACCGTTACAATGAGCAGTTCTTC. Its translation is CSASRPDRYNEQFF.

This clonotype occurred a few times. V usage is TRBV24-1 and J usage is TRBJ1-1; D gene unclear. The V gene lost 11 bases and the J gene lost 2 bases, with 20 bases spanning the gap. The CDR3 contains 15 residues. Germline V lookup: CDR1 KGHDR, CDR2 SFDVKD. CDR3 region: CASSPPAQANTEAFF. The CDR3 bases are TGTGCCAGCTCACCACCGGCCCAGGCAAACACTGAAGCTTTCTTT.

This clonotype was seen a few times. J is TRBJ2-2 and V is TRBV30; TRBD1 aligns across 8 bases. The ends lost 4 bases at V and 2 bases at J; junction bases unmatched: 0. CDR1 and CDR2 from the germline V gene are GTSNPN and SVGIG (reference sequence). The CDR3 is 13 residues long. The CDR3 region has the DNA TGTGCCTGGACAGGGGGCAACACCGGGGAGCTGTTTTTT. Translating gives CAWTGGNTGELFF.

There are many counts of this clonotype. The gene calls are TRBV7-9 and TRBJ1-2; 7 bases agree with TRBD1. The V segment lost 6 bases and the J segment 2 bases; nucleotides outside the gene matches: 3. This CDR3 comprises 13 residues. The germline V gene has CDR1 SEHNR and CDR2 FQNEAQ (reference sequence). Written as DNA, the CDR3 is TGTGCCAGCAGTCTACAGGGGAACTATGGCTACACCTTC. Translating it yields CASSLQGNYGYTF.

The rearrangement links TRBV10-3 to TRBJ2-1, with D possibly TRBD2 on 7 matching bases. CDR1 and CDR2 from the germline V gene are ENHRY and SYGVKD. The CDR3 has 16 amino acids. The V end lost 6 bases, the J end lost 4 bases, and 19 bases lay between the germline ends. CDR3 sequence (DNA): TGTGCCATCAGATTGGGGGGGGGGCAAGAATACAATGAGCAGTTCTTC. The encoded protein is CAIRLGGGQEYNEQFF.

CDR3 in DNA: TGCGCCAGCAGCTTTACAGGGGCACGGTACACTGAAGCTTTCTTT. This gives the protein CASSFTGARYTEAFF. This chain links TRBV5-1 with TRBJ1-1, with 7 bases fitting TRBD1. V was pared by 2 bases and J by 3 bases, with 7 bases of the junction left unmatched. This CDR3 is 15 amino acids long. Per germline, CDR1 SGHRS and CDR2 YFSETQ.

The sample holds many counts of this clonotype. The J gene is TRBJ2-7, the V gene TRBV29-1; D remains unclear. Between the trimmed V and J ends, which lost 0 bases and 3 bases, there was a span of 6 bases. The CDR3 loop spans 12 amino acids. The germline V gene has CDR1 SQVTM and CDR2 ANQGSEA. Written as DNA, the CDR3 is TGCAGCGTTGAAGATCGAGGCTACGAGCAGTACTTC. It is translated as CSVEDRGYEQYF.

On this clonotype: At one end the junction does not follow the germline gene, possibly because of a read error. The chain carries TRBV29-1 and TRBJ2-2; TRBD2 matches at 9 bases. The CDR3 contains 15 residues. Per germline, CDR1 SQVTM and CDR2 ANQGSEA. This chain's CDR3 is CSVVGSGGHTGELFF. The CDR3 region has the DNA TGCAGCGTTGTGGGTAGCGGGGGCCACACCGGGGAGCTGTTCTTT.

Comment on this clonotype: A much larger clone lies a single base off, so this may be a read error. Because it lacks the conserved phenylalanine or tryptophan at the end, this CDR3 is likely a read error. The chain recombines TRBV7-8 with TRBJ2-3; 7 nucleotides agree with TRBD1. The better agreement between TRBJ1-5 and the DNA end casts doubt on the J call. The CDR3 sequence is 17 residues long. Looked up from germline, CDR1 is SGHVS and CDR2 is FQNEAQ. CDR3 amino acids: CASSLARQGGGGDTQHL. In DNA form, the CDR3 reads TGTGCCAGCAGCTTAGCGCGGCAGGGGGGCGGGGGGGATACGCAGCATCTT.

The chain is built from TRBV5-1 and TRBJ1-1, with D hard to call. This CDR3 region has 13 residues. CDR1 is SGHRS, CDR2 YFSETQ, per germline. V shed 3 bases and J shed 4 bases, with 10 bases lying between them. CDR3 loop: CASSWRVLTEAFF. As DNA, the CDR3 is TGCGCCAGCAGCTGGAGGGTACTCACTGAAGCTTTCTTT.

This clonotype was recorded many times. The V call is TRBV5-4, the J call TRBJ2-7; maybe TRBD1 (6 bases). Germline V gene data show CDR1 as SGHNT and CDR2 as YYREEE (reference sequence). This CDR3 contains 15 residues. Trimming took 2 bases from V and 3 from J, leaving 15 bases between them. CDR3 in DNA: TGTGCCAGCAGCTTAGCCGGACAGCCAAGCTACGAGCAGTACTTC. Protein product: CASSLAGQPSYEQYF.

Here the CDR3 reads CASSQGHLNAEAFF. CDR3 DNA: TGTGCCAGCAGTCAGGGACACCTGAACGCGGAAGCTTTCTTT. V gene TRBV2 combines with J gene TRBJ1-1; TRBD1 might be the D (6 bases). CDR3 size: 14 residues. V lost 5 bases and J lost 8, with 18 bases in between. Germline lookup yields CDR1 SNHLY and CDR2 FYNNEI.

Details on this clonotype: Likely a read error: the CDR3 ends without its conserved phenylalanine or tryptophan. This chain joins TRBV12-3 or TRBV12-4 and TRBJ1-1; D is undetermined. The CDR3 runs 13 residues. V lost 5 bases and J 5 bases, leaving 12 bases between the germline ends. The DNA of the CDR3 is TGTGCCAGCAGTCCCGGTTTGGTAACTGAAGCTTTCGTC. Protein sequence: CASSPGLVTEAFV.

The chain joins TRBV29-1 to TRBJ1-2, with 9 nucleotides matching TRBD1. With V trimmed by 7 bases and J by 7 bases, 10 bases remained unmatched. Germline CDR1 reads SQVTM; CDR2 reads ANQGSEA. This CDR3 has 13 amino acids. DNA of the CDR3: TGCAGCGGACTGACCGGGACAGGGTCTGGCTACACCTTC. Amino acid sequence: CSGLTGTGSGYTF. Supplemented by reference TRBV29-1 and TRBJ1-2, the full variable domain reads SAVISQKPSRDICQRGTSLTIQCQVDSQVTMMFWYRQQPGQSLTLIATANQGSEATYESGFVIDKFPISRPNLTFSTLTVSNMSPEDSSIYLCSGLTGTGSGYTFGSGTRLTVV.

This chain uses TRBV5-1 with TRBJ1-1; D may be TRBD1 (5 bases). The CDR3 loop spans 15 amino acids. Germline values: CDR1 SGHRS, CDR2 YFSETQ. Trimming removed 2 bases at V and 2 bases at J, with 13 bases between. The CDR3 loop reads CASSLVKGQNTEAFF. The CDR3 bases are TGCGCCAGCAGCTTAGTTAAGGGGCAAAACACTGAAGCTTTCTTT.

This clonotype came up many times. V is TRBV25-1 and J is TRBJ2-4; 7 bases align to TRBD1. CDR3 length equals 16 residues. The V gene's germline CDR1 is MGHDK and CDR2 SYGVNS. The J segment lost 1 base and the V segment lost 0 bases, leaving 3 bases of the junction unmatched. The CDR3 loop reads CASSEYPGGAKNIQYF. DNA for the CDR3: TGTGCCAGCAGTGAATACCCAGGGGGTGCCAAAAACATTCAGTACTTC.

The chain uses TRBV11-3 and TRBJ1-6; D gene uncertain. This CDR3 is 15 amino acids long. The V end was cut by 6 bases, the J end by 11 bases, with 20 bases between. Per germline, CDR1 SGHNT and CDR2 YENEEA. In nucleotides, the CDR3 is TGTGCCAGCAGTTTACGGGGTATGGTAAATACACCCCTCCACTTT. Translation: CASSLRGMVNTPLHF.

This clonotype appeared many times. V and J are TRBV28 and TRBJ2-3, with unresolved D. The CDR3 has 11 amino acids. V shed 5 bases and J shed 4 bases, with 4 bases lying between them. Germline CDR1 reads MDHEN; CDR2 reads SYDVKM. This CDR3 reads CASSVADTQYF. For the CDR3, the DNA is TGTGCCAGCAGTGTAGCAGATACGCAGTATTTT.

This clonotype has at least ten counts. This sequence joins TRBV12-3 or TRBV12-4 and TRBJ2-1, with TRBD2 as a possible D gene (7 bases). CDR3 length: 14 amino acids. Trimming removed 6 bases at V and 6 bases at J, with 15 bases between. The CDR3: CASSPEGGGNEQFF. CDR3 sequence (DNA): TGTGCCAGCAGCCCCGAGGGGGGGGGCAATGAGCAGTTCTTC.

This chain's CDR3 is CSARDRLLGANVLTF. CDR3 in DNA: TGCAGTGCTAGAGACCGATTACTGGGGGCCAACGTCCTGACTTTC. V usage is TRBV20-1 and J usage is TRBJ2-6, with D unresolved. Trimming shortened V by 0 bases and J by 4 bases, and 10 bases separated the two germline ends. This CDR3 comprises 15 residues. In germline, CDR1 is DFQATT, CDR2 SNEGSKA (reference sequence).

This clonotype was detected many times. V usage is TRBV5-4 and J usage is TRBJ1-1, with no clear D. This CDR3 is built from 13 residues. CDR1 and CDR2 from the germline V gene are SGHNT and YYREEE (reference sequence). Trimming stripped 5 bases from V and 6 bases from J, with 14 bases between. The CDR3 nucleotides read TGTGCCAGCAGGGGATGGAGTTCCCCTGAAGCTTTCTTT. Translated, it gives CASRGWSSPEAFF.

This clonotype was found many times. The chain employs TRBV19 and TRBJ2-2, with 11 bases identical to TRBD1. Germline-derived CDR1 and CDR2 are LNHDA and SQIVND (reference sequence). The V segment lost 5 bases and the J segment 4 bases; nucleotides outside the gene matches: 9. This CDR3 has 17 amino acids. DNA of the CDR3: TGTGCCAGTAGTTCCCGTGGACAGGGGGCAAGCACCGGGGAGCTGTTTTTT. As protein: CASSSRGQGASTGELFF. Full variable domain (outside the CDR3, taken from reference TRBV19 and TRBJ2-2): DGGITQSPKYLFRKEGQNVTLSCEQNLNHDAMYWYRQDPGQGLRLIYYSQIVNDFQKGDIAEGYSVSREKKESFPLTVTSAQKNPTAFYLCASSSRGQGASTGELFFGEGSRLTVL.

Only a few counts were recorded for this clonotype. The V and J genes are TRBV28 and TRBJ2-5; tentatively, D is TRBD2 (7 bases). With 5 bases removed from V and 4 bases from J, the gap between germline ends came to 17 bases. The CDR3 spans 15 residues. Germline V lookup: CDR1 MDHEN, CDR2 SYDVKM. CDR3 nucleotides: TGTGCCAGCAGTCCCGGGGGCGGGGGCTCAGAGACCCAGTACTTC. This codes for CASSPGGGGSETQYF.

Concerning this clonotype itself: The CDR3 does not close with the conserved phenylalanine or tryptophan, likely indicating a read error. The limits of the CDR3 on the DNA are not certain, so only TCRdb's listed CDR3 is given. The genes are TRBV20-1 and TRBJ1-4. Including both end residues, the CDR3 is 10 amino acids long. CDR1 DFQATT and CDR2 SNEGSKA come from the germline V gene (reference sequence). The CDR3 protein is CSASERAGAV.

There are many counts of this clonotype. This chain uses TRBV12-3 or TRBV12-4 with TRBJ1-2, with D maybe TRBD1 (5 bases). V was shortened by 4 bases and J by 5 bases, with 8 bases between the two germline ends. The CDR3 spans 12 residues. In DNA, the CDR3 is TGTGCCAGCAGTTCTGGGACGTATGGCTACACCTTC. It specifies CASSSGTYGYTF.